A selection of T cell receptor beta chains follows, all from one sample in a study of metastatic and nonmetastatic thyroid tumors. Via MiXCR, TCRdb re-called the PCR reads. The repertoire holds about 30,000 clones, 4% seen once, with around 20% in the top ten. Sequencing input: blood. The receptors were sampled from a female donor with papillary thyroid cancer or a benign thyroid nodule (not recorded which). Some clones in this sample may be carry-over from other donors' samples. The CDR3 runs from the conserved cysteine through the conserved F or W. The D gene is left open where the match is weak. For some rows the clone size is stated as once, few or many, or as a class when expanded; others skip it.

d_call clone_size j_call v_call cdr3_aa cdr3_nt
. . TRBJ2-1 TRBV10-3 CAISEGSAAYNEQFF TGTGCCATCAGTGAGGGTTCAGCCGCTTACAATGAGCAGTTCTTC
. many TRBJ1-5 TRBV15 CATSAQSWYSNQPQHF TGTGCCACCAGTGCACAGTCTTGGTATAGCAATCAGCCCCAGCATTTT
TRBD1 few TRBJ1-1 TRBV28 CASSALTGPNTEAFF TGTGCCAGCAGTGCCCTGACAGGGCCGAACACTGAAGCTTTCTTT
TRBD1 . TRBJ2-7 TRBV6-9 CASSWGTGSIYEQYF TGTGCCAGCAGTTGGGGGACAGGGAGCATCTACGAGCAGTACTTC
. many TRBJ1-1 TRBV12-5 CASGLGQRNTEAFF TGTGCTAGTGGTTTGGGACAGAGGAACACTGAAGCTTTCTTT
. few TRBJ2-7 TRBV3-1 CASSYEDEQYF TGTGCCAGCAGCTACGAGGATGAGCAGTACTTC
. many TRBJ2-1 TRBV7-2 CASRRKGGYNEQFF TGTGCCAGCAGACGAAAGGGAGGATACAATGAGCAGTTCTTC
TRBD2 many TRBJ2-1 TRBV11-3 CASSLEAGFYNEQFF TGTGCCAGCAGCTTAGAAGCGGGATTCTACAATGAGCAGTTCTTC
. medium-sized TRBJ1-1 TRBV28 CASRREGNTEAFF TGTGCCAGCAGGAGAGAGGGGAACACTGAAGCTTTCTTT
TRBD1 . TRBJ2-1 TRBV30 CAWTPGTGSLNEQFF TGTGCCTGGACCCCCGGGACAGGGTCGTTGAATGAGCAGTTCTTC
TRBD1 few TRBJ2-3 TRBV9 CASSPRQGGTDTQYF TGTGCCAGCAGCCCTCGACAGGGTGGCACAGATACGCAGTATTTT
TRBD1 . TRBJ1-3 TRBV5-4 CASSLAGTVSGNTIYF TGTGCCAGCAGCTTGGCCGGGACAGTCTCTGGAAACACCATATATTTT
. many TRBJ2-5 TRBV28 CASNIAAQETQYF TGTGCCAGCAATATAGCGGCGCAAGAGACCCAGTACTTC
TRBD1 few TRBJ1-2 TRBV20-1 CSAGGTFYGYTF TGCAGTGCAGGGGGCACTTTCTATGGCTACACCTTC
TRBD1 many TRBJ1-4 TRBV3-1 CASSQRTGGNEKLFF TGTGCCAGCAGCCAAAGGACAGGGGGAAATGAAAAACTGTTTTTT
TRBD1 many TRBJ2-7 TRBV14 CASSKTGVEQYF TGTGCCAGCAGCAAAACAGGGGTTGAGCAGTACTTC
. many TRBJ2-4 TRBV18 CASSPEGAKNIQYF TGTGCCAGCTCACCAGAGGGGGCCAAAAACATTCAGTACTTC
. many TRBJ1-1 TRBV20-1 CSAREAYSGLVGAFF TGCAGTGCTAGAGAGGCTTACAGCGGTTTGGTGGGAGCTTTCTTT
TRBD1 many TRBJ2-7 TRBV4-1 CASSQGQGIYEQYF TGCGCCAGCAGCCAAGGACAGGGGATATACGAGCAGTACTTC
. many TRBJ1-1 TRBV28 CASSLSFGREDTEAFF TGTGCCAGCAGTTTATCTTTCGGCAGGGAGGATACTGAAGCTTTCTTT
TRBD2 many TRBJ2-1 TRBV6-1 CASRPGGREQFF TGTGCCAGCAGGCCGGGGGGGCGTGAGCAGTTCTTC
. many TRBJ1-2 TRBV13 CASSYTQGGVDYGYTF TGTGCCAGCAGCTATACACAGGGTGGGGTTGACTATGGCTACACCTTC
TRBD1 many TRBJ2-2 TRBV5-6 CASSFSGTANTGELFF TGTGCCAGCAGCTTCTCCGGGACAGCGAACACCGGGGAGCTGTTTTTT
. few TRBJ1-5 TRBV6-2/TRBV6-3 CASSDGIQPQHF TGTGCCAGCAGTGACGGTATTCAGCCCCAGCATTTT
. . TRBJ2-5 TRBV20-1 CSARDFGQRQETQYF TGCAGTGCTAGAGATTTTGGTCAACGGCAAGAGACCCAGTACTTC
. few TRBJ2-7 TRBV12-3/TRBV12-4 CASSLAQGENEQYF TGTGCCAGCAGTTTAGCGCAGGGAGAAAACGAGCAGTACTTC
TRBD1 . TRBJ1-6 TRBV6-5 CASSYDRDNSPLHF TGTGCCAGCAGTTACGACAGGGATAATTCACCCCTCCACTTT
. many TRBJ2-1 TRBV11-1 CASSSRARGDNEQFF TGTGCCAGCAGCAGCCGGGCCCGCGGGGACAATGAGCAGTTCTTC
. many TRBJ2-3 TRBV5-8 CASSLIWGSTDTQYF TGTGCCAGCAGCTTGATCTGGGGGAGCACAGATACGCAGTATTTT
TRBD1 . TRBJ1-1 TRBV11-2 CASRWTGLDPRGEAFF TGTGCCAGCAGATGGACAGGGTTAGACCCCCGTGGAGAAGCTTTCTTT
. few TRBJ1-1 TRBV6-1 CASSEGTENTEAFF TGTGCCAGCAGTGAGGGGACCGAGAACACTGAAGCTTTCTTT
TRBD1 few TRBJ1-1 TRBV6-1 CASSEALGQGPTEAFF TGTGCCAGCAGTGAAGCGCTGGGACAGGGGCCCACTGAAGCTTTCTTT
. many TRBJ1-2 TRBV20-1 CSASLRPTGQDGYTF TGCAGTGCTAGTCTACGACCTACGGGCCAGGATGGCTACACCTTC
. . TRBJ1-5 TRBV19 CASSIGPGWGHGYQPQHF TGTGCCAGTAGTATAGGTCCCGGGTGGGGACATGGGTATCAGCCCCAGCATTTT
. few TRBJ2-5 TRBV20-1 CSARDAGRSETKYF TGCAGTGCTAGAGACGCAGGGAGGTCAGAGACCAAGTACTTC
. many TRBJ1-2 TRBV19 CASSFEDTVYGYTF TGTGCCAGTAGCTTCGAAGACACGGTCTATGGCTACACCTTC
. few TRBJ2-1 TRBV6-6 CASSYSPGYNEQFF TGTGCCAGCAGTTACTCGCCAGGGTACAATGAGCAGTTCTTC
TRBD1 . TRBJ2-3 TRBV6-2/TRBV6-3 CASSRQGRSTDTQYF TGTGCCAGCAGCAGACAGGGGCGGTCCACAGATACGCAGTATTTT